The rows below give T cell receptor beta chains drawn from one sample of a study of shared clonotypes between healthy human individuals. Sequenced by immunoSEQ multiplex PCR; TCRdb stores in-frame clones only, minus some. In the table there are over a million clones, 95% to 97% of which are singletons. The sample comprised naive CD4+ T cells sorted from blood. The source is a man younger than 40 in good health. CDR3s include the opening cysteine and the closing phenylalanine or tryptophan. A D gene is named only where the DNA matches it firmly. Part of the rows lack a size; the others show once, few, many or a class for expanded clones.

once	TRBV5-1	TRBJ2-6	-	TGCGCCAGCAGCTTAGCACCAAGCAGCTTTGGGGCCAACGTCCTGACTTTC	CASSLAPSSFGANVLTF
-	TRBV10-2	TRBJ2-1	-	TGCGCCAGCAGTGAGGGGGCTAGAAGCCCATTGGCTAATGAGCAGTTCTTC	CASSEGARSPLANEQFF
-	TRBV7-8	TRBJ2-7	-	TGTGCCAGTGCAGGGATCTACGAGCAGTACTTC	CASAGIYEQYF
-	TRBV7-6	TRBJ2-6	-	TGTGCCAGCAGCTTAGCGGACATGGGCACTGGGGCCAACGTCCTGACTTTC	CASSLADMGTGANVLTF
-	TRBV4-2	TRBJ1-5	TRBD1	TGTGCCAGCAGCCCCCGCCAGACAGGGGGGGTAAATAGCAATCAGCCCCAGCATTTT	CASSPRQTGGVNSNQPQHF
-	TRBV19	TRBJ2-1	-	TGTGCCAGTAGTATAGCCAGGGCCAATGAGCAGTTCTTC	CASSIARANEQFF
-	TRBV4-1	TRBJ1-3	TRBD1	TGCGCCAGCAGCCACCCCCCCCGACAGGGGAGAAACACCATATATTTT	CASSHPPRQGRNTIYF
-	TRBV6-6	TRBJ2-5	-	TGTGCCAGCAGTTACTCCGCTATCTCTGAGACCCAGTACTTC	CASSYSAISETQYF
-	TRBV14	TRBJ2-1	-	TGTGCCAGCAGGAGTGCCTACAATGAGCAGTTCTTC	CASRSAYNEQFF
-	TRBV6-4	TRBJ1-1	-	TGTGCCAGCAGTACCGGGCCGAACACTGAAGCTTTCTTT	CASSTGPNTEAFF
-	TRBV5-8	TRBJ2-7	TRBD1	TGTGCCAGCGGGACAGGGTTTGGATCCTACGAGCAGTACTTC	CASGTGFGSYEQYF
-	TRBV5-1	TRBJ1-1	-	TGCGCCAGCAGCTTGGGGGTTCGGGTTACGAACACTGAAGCTTTCTTT	CASSLGVRVTNTEAFF
-	TRBV10-1	TRBJ2-4	-	TGCGCCAGCAGTGAGGGTTGGGGAGACATTCAGTACTTC	CASSEGWGDIQYF
-	TRBV7-2	TRBJ2-7	-	TGTGCCAGCAGCCCGACGGTGGGGTCCTACGAGCAGTACTTC	CASSPTVGSYEQYF
-	TRBV7-2	TRBJ2-1	-	TGTGCCAGCACCACTCCCGGGGAACGGCACAATGAGCAGTTCTTC	CASTTPGERHNEQFF
-	TRBV16	TRBJ1-4	-	TGTGCCAGCAGTACATCGGGGCTAGCTAATGAAAAACTGTTTTTT	CASSTSGLANEKLFF
once	TRBV30	TRBJ1-5	TRBD1	TGTGCCTGGAGTTTGGGAGACAGGGTATCTCAGCCCCAGCATTTT	CAWSLGDRVSQPQHF
-	TRBV7-2	TRBJ2-5	-	TGTGCCAGCAGCTTCGCCCATCCTCAGACCCAGTACTTC	CASSFAHPQTQYF
-	TRBV19	TRBJ2-5	-	TGTGCCAGTAGCGGACAGTCCCAAGAGACCCAGTACTTC	CASSGQSQETQYF
-	TRBV28	TRBJ2-1	-	TGTGCCAGCAGCCATAAACTAGCTGCGACCTCCTACAATGAGCAGTTCTTC	CASSHKLAATSYNEQFF
-	TRBV25-1	TRBJ1-3	-	TGTGCCAGCAGTGAATGGGGAGGAGGAGACACCATATATTTT	CASSEWGGGDTIYF
-	TRBV9	TRBJ2-1	TRBD2	TGTGCCAGCAGCGTAGACGGGGGAGGGAGCTCCTACAATGAGCAGTTCTTC	CASSVDGGGSSYNEQFF
-	TRBV19	TRBJ2-1	TRBD2	TGTGCCAGTAGTATATCCCGGCTAGCGGGAGGCCCGTCCTACAATGAGCAGTTCTTC	CASSISRLAGGPSYNEQFF
-	TRBV7-9	TRBJ2-6	-	TGTGCCAGCAGCTTATCTGGGGCAGGGGCCAACGTCCTGACTTTC	CASSLSGAGANVLTF
-	TRBV4-1	TRBJ2-1	-	TGCGCCAGCAGCCACTTTAACAATGAGCAGTTCTTC	CASSHFNNEQFF
-	TRBV9	TRBJ2-7	-	TGTGCCAGCAGCGTAGCATCCCGAGGTAGCGCTTCCTCCTACGAGCAGTACTTC	CASSVASRGSASSYEQYF
-	TRBV7-8	TRBJ1-4	-	TGTGCCAGCAGCTTTTCACCAACTAATGAAAAACTGTTTTTT	CASSFSPTNEKLFF
-	TRBV2	TRBJ1-2	-	TGTGCCAGCAGTACGGGACTGATTAACTATGGCTACACCTTC	CASSTGLINYGYTF
-	TRBV5-6	TRBJ1-5	-	TGTGCCAGCAGCTTGGCCCCGGGGTCCAATCAGCCCCAGCATTTT	CASSLAPGSNQPQHF
-	TRBV5-6	TRBJ2-7	-	TGTGCCAGCAGCTTGGGACGCGGGACACCCTACGAGCAGTACTTC	CASSLGRGTPYEQYF
-	TRBV5-8	TRBJ1-5	-	TGTGCCAGCAGCTTTACCAGATATAGCAATCAGCCCCAGCATTTT	CASSFTRYSNQPQHF
-	TRBV6-5	TRBJ2-3	-	TGTGCCAGCACCCCACTAGGAGGGGTTTCAGATACGCAGTATTTT	CASTPLGGVSDTQYF
-	TRBV7-9	TRBJ2-7	-	TGTGCCAGCAGCTTAGCGCGCGGGATCTCCTACGAGCAGTACTTC	CASSLARGISYEQYF
-	TRBV7-2	TRBJ2-3	-	TGTGCCAGCAGCTTAGACTGGGGAGACGGTTCGCAGTATTTT	CASSLDWGDGSQYF
-	TRBV11-1	TRBJ2-7	TRBD1	TGTGCCAGCAGTGCCCCGGACAGGGGACCCTACGAGCAGTACTTC	CASSAPDRGPYEQYF
-	TRBV23-1	TRBJ2-4	-	TGCGCCAGCAGTTCCTCCGAGGGGATAGGTGGGAGGCTTGCCAAAAACATTCAGTACTTC	CASSSSEGIGGRLAKNIQYF
-	TRBV5-6	TRBJ2-1	-	TGTGCCAGCAGGAAGATCGAGACCAGGAATGAGCAGTTCTTC	CASRKIETRNEQFF
-	TRBV7-2	TRBJ1-2	-	TGTGCCAGCAGCTTAGTAGGCGGGACACCGGGGGGCTACACCTTC	CASSLVGGTPGGYTF
once	TRBV19	TRBJ1-1	-	TGTGCCAGTAGTATCCGTTTGTGGACTGAAGCTTTCTTT	CASSIRLWTEAFF
-	TRBV2	TRBJ2-7	TRBD1	TGTGCCAGCTTGGGACAGAGCTACGAGCAGTACTTC	CASLGQSYEQYF